The sequence of this T cell receptor beta chain was determined in a study of PD-1 blockade in classical Hodgkin lymphoma. Profiled with immunoSEQ multiplex PCR; TCRdb holds only in-frame clones, not every one. The data show around 44,000 clones, around 86% seen once. Brentuximab vedotin exposure varied, and every patient relapsed after autologous stem cell transplantation. The sample consisted of peripheral blood mononuclear cells (PBMCs), taken before the second cycle of nivolumab. This sequence was found in a human donor with classical Hodgkin lymphoma.

The CDR3 spells CASSSGQGRTGNTIYF. CDR3 nucleotides: TGTGCCAGCAGTTCAGGACAGGGCAGGACTGGAAACACCATATATTTT. The V call is TRBV6-6, the J call TRBJ1-3; TRBD1 aligns across 8 bases. V was clipped by 4 bases and J by 2 bases; unmatched bases: 7. CDR1 MNHNY and CDR2 SVGAGI come from the germline V gene (reference sequence). This CDR3 is 16 amino acids long.